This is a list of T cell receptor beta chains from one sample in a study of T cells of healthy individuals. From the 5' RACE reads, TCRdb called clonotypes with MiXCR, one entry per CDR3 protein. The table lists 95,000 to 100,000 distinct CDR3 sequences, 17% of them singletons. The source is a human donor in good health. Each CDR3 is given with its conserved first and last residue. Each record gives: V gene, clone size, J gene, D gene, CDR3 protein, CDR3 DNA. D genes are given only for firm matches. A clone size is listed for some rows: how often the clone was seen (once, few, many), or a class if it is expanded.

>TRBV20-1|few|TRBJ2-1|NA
CSAKQGGVEQFF
TGCAGTGCTAAACAGGGGGGGGTTGAGCAGTTCTTC
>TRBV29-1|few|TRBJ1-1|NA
CSVKVMNTEAFF
TGCAGCGTTAAAGTGATGAACACTGAAGCTTTCTTT
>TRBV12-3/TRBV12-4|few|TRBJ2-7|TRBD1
CASSFGTGGEQYF
TGTGCCAGCAGTTTCGGGACAGGCGGGGAGCAGTACTTC
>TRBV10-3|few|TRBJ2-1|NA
CAISAGNEQFF
TGTGCCATCAGTGCAGGAAATGAGCAGTTCTTC
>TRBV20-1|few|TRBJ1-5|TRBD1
CSADTPGTGGDQPQHF
TGCAGTGCTGATACTCCCGGGACAGGGGGCGATCAGCCCCAGCATTTT
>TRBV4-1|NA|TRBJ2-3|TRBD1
CASTPGTGYSDTQYF
TGCGCCAGCACGCCTGGGACAGGGTATTCAGATACGCAGTATTTT
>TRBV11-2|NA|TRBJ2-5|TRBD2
CASSTHQLAGDKAQYF
TGTGCCAGCAGCACCCACCAACTAGCGGGTGATAAGGCCCAGTACTTC
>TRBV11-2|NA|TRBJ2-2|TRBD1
CASARGIPGELFF
TGTGCCAGCGCCAGGGGGATCCCCGGGGAGCTGTTTTTT
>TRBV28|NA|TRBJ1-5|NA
CASTFDRRSQPQHF
TGTGCCAGCACCTTCGACAGACGCTCTCAGCCCCAGCATTTT
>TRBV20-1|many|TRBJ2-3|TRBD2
CSAQREGLGNTDTQYF
TGCAGTGCCCAGCGGGAGGGCCTTGGGAACACAGATACGCAGTATTTT
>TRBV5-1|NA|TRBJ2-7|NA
CASGQSSYEQYF
TGCGCCAGCGGACAGAGCTCCTACGAGCAGTACTTC
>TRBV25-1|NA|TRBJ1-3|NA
CASSAGNTIYF
TGTGCCAGCAGTGCTGGAAACACCATATATTTT
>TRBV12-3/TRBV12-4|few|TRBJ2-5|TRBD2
CASSLSREGSFNF
TGTGCCAGCAGTTTGTCGCGGGAGGGGAGCTTCAACTTC
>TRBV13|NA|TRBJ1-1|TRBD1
CASSPDRAWGTEAFF
TGTGCCAGCAGCCCGGACAGGGCGTGGGGTACTGAAGCTTTCTTT
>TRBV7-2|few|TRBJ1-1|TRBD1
CASSLEGTGGTEAFF
TGTGCCAGCAGCTTAGAAGGGACAGGGGGAACTGAAGCTTTCTTT
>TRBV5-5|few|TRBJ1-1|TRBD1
CASSVSGTGAVAFF
TGTGCCAGCAGCGTTTCCGGGACAGGGGCAGTAGCTTTCTTT
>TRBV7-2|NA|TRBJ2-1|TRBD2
CASSLVGGGSYNEQFF
TGTGCCAGCAGCTTAGTCGGGGGGGGCTCCTACAATGAGCAGTTCTTC
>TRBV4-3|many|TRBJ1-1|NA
CASSQVTGNTEAFF
TGCGCCAGCAGCCAAGTAACAGGGAACACTGAAGCTTTCTTT
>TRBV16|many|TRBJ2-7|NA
CASSQTYYEQYF
TGTGCCAGCAGCCAAACCTACTACGAGCAGTACTTC
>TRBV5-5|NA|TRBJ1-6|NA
CASSLRQSYSPLHF
TGTGCCAGCAGCCTTAGACAGTCCTATTCACCCCTCCACTTT
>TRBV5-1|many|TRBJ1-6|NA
CASSFGQRNSPLHF
TGCGCCAGCAGCTTTGGACAGCGTAATTCACCCCTCCACTTT
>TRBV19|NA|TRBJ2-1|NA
CASSSTGEYNEQFF
TGTGCCAGTAGTTCAACGGGGGAATACAATGAGCAGTTCTTC
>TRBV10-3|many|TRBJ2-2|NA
CAISDSGTLNTGELFF
TGTGCCATCAGTGATTCCGGGACCTTGAACACCGGGGAGCTGTTTTTT
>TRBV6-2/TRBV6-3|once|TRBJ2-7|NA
CASRSTGSTYEQYF
TGTGCCAGCAGGAGCACAGGGTCCACCTACGAGCAGTACTTC
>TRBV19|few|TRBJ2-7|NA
CASSISNSGQGFSYEQYF
TGTGCCAGTAGTATATCTAACTCCGGTCAGGGGTTCTCCTACGAGCAGTACTTC
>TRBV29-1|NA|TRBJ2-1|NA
CSVEDLVGREQFF
TGCAGCGTTGAAGATCTTGTGGGACGCGAGCAGTTCTTC
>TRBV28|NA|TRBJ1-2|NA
CASSFPGHINYGYTF
TGTGCCAGCAGTTTCCCGGGACACATCAACTATGGCTACACCTTC
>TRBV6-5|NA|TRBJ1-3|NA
CASSYSTGLLGNTIYF
TGTGCCAGCAGTTACAGCACAGGGTTATTAGGAAACACCATATATTTT
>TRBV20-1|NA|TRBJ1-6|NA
CSASEVIDNSPLHF
TGCAGTGCTAGTGAGGTAATAGATAATTCACCCCTCCACTTT
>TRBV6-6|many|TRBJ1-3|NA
CASSLMGRGTGNTIYF
TGTGCCAGCAGTTTGATGGGTCGGGGTACTGGAAACACCATATATTTT
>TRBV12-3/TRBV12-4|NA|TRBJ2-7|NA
CASSLVWGEQYF
TGTGCCAGCAGCTTAGTGTGGGGCGAGCAGTACTTC
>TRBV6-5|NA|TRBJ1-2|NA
CASSPYRDYGYTF
TGTGCCAGCAGTCCTTACCGAGACTATGGCTACACCTTC
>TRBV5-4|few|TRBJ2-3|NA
CASSFSWGADTQYF
TGTGCCAGCAGCTTTTCTTGGGGAGCAGATACGCAGTATTTT
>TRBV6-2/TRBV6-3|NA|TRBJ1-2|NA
CASRWTATNYGYTF
TGTGCCAGCAGGTGGACAGCAACTAACTATGGCTACACCTTC
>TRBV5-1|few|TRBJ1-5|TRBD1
CASSLGQGVNQPQHF
TGCGCCAGCAGCTTGGGACAGGGGGTGAATCAGCCCCAGCATTTT
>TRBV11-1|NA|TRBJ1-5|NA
CASSFGQSQGSSNQPQHF
TGTGCCAGCAGCTTTGGACAGTCCCAGGGTAGCAGCAATCAGCCCCAGCATTTT
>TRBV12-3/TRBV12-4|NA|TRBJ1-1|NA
CASSLKGMNTEAFF
TGTGCCAGCAGTTTAAAGGGAATGAACACTGAAGCTTTCTTT
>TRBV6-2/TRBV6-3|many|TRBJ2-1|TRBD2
CASSHGGGAYNEQFF
TGTGCCAGCAGCCACGGCGGGGGGGCCTACAATGAGCAGTTCTTC
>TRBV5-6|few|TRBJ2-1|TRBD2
CASSFPSGSYNEQFF
TGTGCCAGCAGCTTTCCTAGCGGGAGCTACAATGAGCAGTTCTTC
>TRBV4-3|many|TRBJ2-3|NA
CASSPGPSTDTQYF
TGCGCCAGCAGCCCCGGGCCCAGCACAGATACGCAGTATTTT
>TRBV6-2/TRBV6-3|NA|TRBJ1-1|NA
CASRYSSGMNTEAFF
TGTGCCAGCAGATACTCCTCGGGGATGAACACTGAAGCTTTCTTT
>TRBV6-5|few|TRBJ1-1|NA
CASRYSTVNTEAFF
TGTGCCAGCAGATACAGTACTGTGAACACTGAAGCTTTCTTT
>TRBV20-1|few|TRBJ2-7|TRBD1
CSARGQGNYEQYF
TGCAGTGCTAGGGGACAGGGAAACTACGAGCAGTACTTC
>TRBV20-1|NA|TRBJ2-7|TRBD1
CSVPAGGGYEQYF
TGCAGTGTCCCCGCAGGGGGTGGCTACGAGCAGTACTTC
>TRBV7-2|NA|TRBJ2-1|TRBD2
CASSLALAGGVNEQFF
TGTGCCAGCAGCTTAGCGCTGGCGGGGGGGGTAAATGAGCAGTTCTTC
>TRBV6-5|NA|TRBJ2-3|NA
CASSYSGQITDTQYF
TGTGCCAGCAGTTACTCGGGACAAATCACAGATACGCAGTATTTT
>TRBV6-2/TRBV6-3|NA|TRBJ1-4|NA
CASNRRINEKLFF
TGTGCCAGCAATCGACGGATTAATGAAAAACTGTTTTTT
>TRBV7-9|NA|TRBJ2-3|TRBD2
CASSRSGSGTDTQYF
TGTGCCAGCAGCCGCAGCGGGAGCGGCACAGATACGCAGTATTTT
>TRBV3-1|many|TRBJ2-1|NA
CASSPRDGFGSQFF
TGTGCCAGCAGCCCCCGGGACGGTTTCGGGAGTCAGTTCTTC
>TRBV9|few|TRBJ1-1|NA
CASSVGPGFGPLPTEAFF
TGTGCCAGCAGCGTAGGCCCAGGGTTTGGGCCATTACCCACTGAAGCTTTCTTT
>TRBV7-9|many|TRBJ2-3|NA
CASSLRRLGINTDTQYF
TGTGCCAGCAGCTTACGCCGACTGGGTATTAACACAGATACGCAGTATTTT
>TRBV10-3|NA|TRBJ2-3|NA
CAISDIRTSTDTQYF
TGTGCCATCAGTGATATCAGGACTAGCACAGATACGCAGTATTTT
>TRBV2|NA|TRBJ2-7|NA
CASSRTVPGYEQYF
TGTGCCAGCAGTCGGACAGTACCGGGTTACGAGCAGTACTTC